This note documents a single T cell receptor beta chain sequence. The antigen is undetermined. These data come from a study of cytotoxic CD8 clonotypes in ibrutinib-treated CLL. Overall study: Partial response occurred in roughly 24 patients and complete response in 2; at median roughly 72 months, 14 remained remitted and some 12 progressed. Study outcomes and limitations: Clonality measured at baseline exceeded age-matched healthy donors, tracking circulating CD8+ T-cell counts.

Libraries were prepared by immunoSEQ multiplex PCR; TCRdb keeps only in-frame clonotypes and omits some of them. The sample lists 26,000 or so clones; 62% were seen once. The CDR3 loop spans 16 amino acids. J lost 3 bases, V lost 0 bases, and 8 bases had no gene match. In germline, CDR1 is SGHRS, CDR2 YFSETQ. The chain has TRBV5-1 and TRBJ1-1; 7 nucleotides match TRBD1. The TCR was taken from a human donor with chronic lymphocytic leukemia. The specimen comprised PBMCs, sampled before ibrutinib treatment. CDR3 nucleotide sequence: TGCGCCAGCAGCTTGGGGTACAGGGGAAGGGACACTGAAGCTTTCTTT. Its protein is CASSLGYRGRDTEAFF.